Detailed here is one T cell receptor (beta chain). The target antigen is unknown. Method: immunoSEQ multiplex PCR; TCRdb's copy keeps in-frame clones and lacks some. This sample yields some 2,000 clones, of which over 85% are seen a single time; approximately 4.8% belongs to the top ten. This record belongs to a study of T cells in lung cancer brain metastases. General study findings and limits: Brain metastases had fewer unique productive clones than primaries (median approximately 1,600 versus 4,100). Most clones were lesion-specific, with limited overlap between paired lesions (mean Morisita index approximately 0.24).

The CDR3 is 13 residues long. Trimming stripped 2 bases from V and 7 bases from J, with 11 bases between. The germline gives CDR1 MDHEN, CDR2 SYDVKM. Marked H&E slides guided macrodissection of tumor areas from several unstained, deparaffinized roughly 10 um sections. The gene calls are TRBV28 and TRBJ2-5, with D maybe TRBD2 (5 bases). Sample: tumor tissue from the primary lung tumor. This receptor was identified in a woman in her twenties or thirties with non-small cell lung cancer. CDR3 DNA sequence: TGTGCCAGCAGTTTAACCGGGATGGGGACCCAGTACTTC. It encodes CASSLTGMGTQYF.